These T cell receptor beta chains were read from a single sample in a study of T cell responses to AZD1222 COVID-19 vaccine. Assay used: immunoSEQ multiplex PCR; TCRdb lists only in-frame clones, some missing. The sample has 140,000 to 150,000 clones; approximately 86% are singletons. The material was peripheral blood, obtained 28 days after the second AZD1222 dose. These receptors all come from an adult who received the AZD1222 COVID-19 vaccine. CDR3s include the opening cysteine and the closing phenylalanine or tryptophan. D genes are given only for firm matches. The size of a clone is reported for some rows only, either as once, few or many, or as a class for expanded clones.

CDR3aa: CASSYRQGDAFF
CDR3nt: TGTGCCAGCAGTTACAGGCAGGGCGACGCTTTCTTT
abundance: .
j_gene: TRBJ1-1
d_gene: .
v_gene: TRBV6-5

CDR3aa: CASSYGQDANYGYTF
CDR3nt: TGTGCCAGCAGTTACGGGCAGGACGCTAACTATGGCTACACCTTC
abundance: .
j_gene: TRBJ1-2
d_gene: .
v_gene: TRBV6-5

CDR3aa: CASSLIGARAFF
CDR3nt: TGTGCCAGCAGTTTAATCGGGGCGCGGGCTTTCTTT
abundance: .
j_gene: TRBJ1-1
d_gene: .
v_gene: TRBV12-3/TRBV12-4

CDR3aa: CASSIGTVPKAFF
CDR3nt: TGTGCCAGTAGTATAGGGACAGTGCCGAAAGCTTTCTTT
abundance: few
j_gene: TRBJ1-1
d_gene: .
v_gene: TRBV19

CDR3aa: CASAELADKETQYF
CDR3nt: TGCGCCAGCGCAGAGCTAGCGGACAAAGAGACCCAGTACTTC
abundance: .
j_gene: TRBJ2-5
d_gene: TRBD2
v_gene: TRBV5-1

CDR3aa: CASSQEGSPPDTQYF
CDR3nt: TGTGCCAGCAGCCAAGAAGGCTCACCTCCGGATACGCAGTATTTT
abundance: .
j_gene: TRBJ2-3
d_gene: .
v_gene: TRBV3-1/TRBV3-2

CDR3aa: CASRQTGGGQPQHF
CDR3nt: TGTGCCAGCAGACAGACAGGGGGGGGTCAGCCCCAGCATTTT
abundance: .
j_gene: TRBJ1-5
d_gene: TRBD1
v_gene: TRBV3-1/TRBV3-2

CDR3aa: CASSLRGSPRSEEYF
CDR3nt: TGTGCCAGCAGCTTGCGCGGGAGTCCCCGGAGTGAAGAGTATTTT
abundance: .
j_gene: TRBJ2-3
d_gene: TRBD2
v_gene: TRBV13

CDR3aa: CASSQDSQGPQPQHF
CDR3nt: TGTGCCAGCAGCCAAGATTCCCAGGGCCCACAGCCCCAGCATTTT
abundance: once
j_gene: TRBJ1-5
d_gene: .
v_gene: TRBV4-2

CDR3aa: CASSMTGGQSPLHF
CDR3nt: TGTGCCAGCAGCATGACAGGGGGCCAATCACCCCTCCACTTT
abundance: once
j_gene: TRBJ1-6
d_gene: TRBD1
v_gene: TRBV6-6

CDR3aa: CASSRQGSYGYTF
CDR3nt: TGTGCCAGCAGTAGACAGGGATCCTATGGCTACACCTTC
abundance: .
j_gene: TRBJ1-2
d_gene: TRBD1
v_gene: TRBV6-4

CDR3aa: CASSQFGDNSPLHF
CDR3nt: TGTGCCAGCAGTCAATTCGGGGATAATTCACCCCTCCACTTT
abundance: .
j_gene: TRBJ1-6
d_gene: .
v_gene: TRBV28

CDR3aa: CASSQKAGVNADTQYF
CDR3nt: TGTGCCAGCAGCCAAAAAGCGGGGGTGAACGCAGATACGCAGTATTTT
abundance: .
j_gene: TRBJ2-3
d_gene: TRBD2
v_gene: TRBV4-2

CDR3aa: CASSSRDRDYTGELFF
CDR3nt: TGTGCCAGCAGCTCCCGGGACAGAGACTACACCGGGGAGCTGTTTTTT
abundance: .
j_gene: TRBJ2-2
d_gene: TRBD1
v_gene: TRBV7-9

CDR3aa: CASSLGGAGELFF
CDR3nt: TGTGCCAGCAGCCTCGGGGGAGCCGGGGAGCTGTTTTTT
abundance: .
j_gene: TRBJ2-2
d_gene: .
v_gene: TRBV11-1

CDR3aa: CASSLGGNSNQPQHF
CDR3nt: TGTGCCAGCAGCTTAGGGGGTAATAGCAATCAGCCCCAGCATTTT
abundance: .
j_gene: TRBJ1-5
d_gene: .
v_gene: TRBV7-8

CDR3aa: CASSSSPRGTLGNTIYF
CDR3nt: TGTGCCAGCAGCTCGAGTCCCAGGGGAACCCTCGGAAACACCATATATTTT
abundance: .
j_gene: TRBJ1-3
d_gene: .
v_gene: TRBV11-2

CDR3aa: CASSLPNVNYGYTF
CDR3nt: TGTGCCAGCAGCTTACCCAACGTTAACTATGGCTACACCTTC
abundance: .
j_gene: TRBJ1-2
d_gene: .
v_gene: TRBV3-1/TRBV3-2

CDR3aa: CASSMGQGYQPQHF
CDR3nt: TGTGCCAGTAGCATGGGTCAGGGATATCAGCCCCAGCATTTT
abundance: once
j_gene: TRBJ1-5
d_gene: .
v_gene: TRBV19

CDR3aa: CASSLTGEPGNTIYF
CDR3nt: TGTGCCAGCAGCCTGACAGGGGAGCCTGGAAACACCATATATTTT
abundance: .
j_gene: TRBJ1-3
d_gene: TRBD1
v_gene: TRBV7-9

CDR3aa: CASSQEMASGRAWEQFF
CDR3nt: TGTGCCAGCAGCCAAGAAATGGCTAGCGGGAGGGCCTGGGAGCAGTTCTTC
abundance: once
j_gene: TRBJ2-1
d_gene: TRBD2
v_gene: TRBV3-1/TRBV3-2

CDR3aa: CTCLSGEKLFF
CDR3nt: TGCACCTGTTTATCGGGTGAAAAACTGTTTTTT
abundance: .
j_gene: TRBJ1-4
d_gene: .
v_gene: TRBV29-1

CDR3aa: CASSYPGTVSGNTIYF
CDR3nt: TGCGCCAGCAGCTACCCCGGGACGGTCTCTGGAAACACCATATATTTT
abundance: .
j_gene: TRBJ1-3
d_gene: .
v_gene: TRBV4-1

CDR3aa: CASSLQGEQFF
CDR3nt: TGTGCCAGCAGCTTACAGGGTGAGCAGTTCTTC
abundance: .
j_gene: TRBJ2-1
d_gene: .
v_gene: TRBV7-9

CDR3aa: CASSLWQAGDYGYTF
CDR3nt: TGCGCCAGCAGCTTGTGGCAGGCGGGTGACTATGGCTACACCTTC
abundance: .
j_gene: TRBJ1-2
d_gene: .
v_gene: TRBV5-1

CDR3aa: CASSQLPRLDSPLHF
CDR3nt: TGTGCCAGCAGCCAACTCCCAAGGCTTGATTCACCCCTCCACTTT
abundance: few
j_gene: TRBJ1-6
d_gene: .
v_gene: TRBV14